These T cell receptor beta chains were read from a single sample in a study of cytomegalovirus exposure and HLA in healthy donors. Clones were sequenced by immunoSEQ multiplex PCR, and TCRdb holds only the in-frame ones, with some missing. Found here are roughly 300,000 clones, around 90% of them singletons; the top ten hold approximately 1.1%. Sample: PBMCs. The receptors come from a woman in her 30s in good health and CMV-seropositive. CDR3s include the opening cysteine and the closing phenylalanine or tryptophan. D genes are given only for firm matches. Clone size is shown for a subset of rows, as once, few, many or a class of expanded clone.

d_gene	len	v_gene	abundance	j_gene	CDR3aa	CDR3nt
TRBD2	12	TRBV28	-	TRBJ2-4	CASREGRNIQYF	TGTGCCAGCCGGGAGGGCAGAAACATTCAGTACTTC
-	15	TRBV11-2	-	TRBJ2-7	CASSLVSGRTYEQYF	TGTGCCAGCAGCTTAGTGTCAGGACGAACTTACGAGCAGTACTTC
TRBD1	13	TRBV12-5	-	TRBJ2-5	CASGATGYGTQYF	TGTGCTAGTGGTGCGACAGGGTATGGGACCCAGTACTTC
TRBD2	15	TRBV11-2	-	TRBJ2-2	CASSLRTSGTGELFF	TGTGCCAGCAGCTTAAGGACTAGCGGGACCGGGGAGCTGTTTTTT
-	11	TRBV6-1	-	TRBJ1-5	CASAENQPQHF	TGTGCCAGCGCAGAGAATCAGCCCCAGCATTTT
TRBD1	16	TRBV6-5	-	TRBJ2-4	CASSYAGTGLQNIQYF	TGTGCCAGCAGTTACGCCGGGACAGGGTTACAAAACATTCAGTACTTC
-	12	TRBV28	-	TRBJ1-2	CASSDWVAGYTF	TGTGCCAGCAGTGACTGGGTAGCTGGCTACACCTTC
-	18	TRBV11-1	-	TRBJ2-4	CASSHQVQERGAKNIQYF	TGTGCCAGCAGCCACCAAGTGCAGGAGAGGGGAGCCAAAAACATTCAGTACTTC
-	11	TRBV5-1	-	TRBJ2-1	CASSDYNEQFF	TGCGCCAGCAGCGACTACAATGAGCAGTTCTTC
-	13	TRBV7-3	-	TRBJ2-7	CASSRSGDSEQYF	TGTGCCAGCAGCCGAAGCGGGGACAGCGAGCAGTACTTC
-	10	TRBV7-8	-	TRBJ2-7	CASGSYEQYF	TGTGCCTCTGGCTCCTACGAGCAGTACTTC
TRBD1	14	TRBV6-6	-	TRBJ2-2	CASSLKGGAGELFF	TGTGCCAGCAGTCTAAAAGGGGGCGCCGGGGAGCTGTTTTTT
-	13	TRBV19	few	TRBJ1-5	CASSIVRGQPQHF	TGTGCCAGTAGTATAGTCCGCGGACAGCCCCAGCATTTT
-	14	TRBV4-3	-	TRBJ2-3	CASSQWKASVAQYF	TGCGCCAGCAGCCAATGGAAGGCATCAGTGGCGCAGTATTTT
-	13	TRBV19	-	TRBJ2-1	CASSILANNEQFF	TGTGCCAGTAGTATACTCGCTAACAATGAGCAGTTCTTC
-	13	TRBV4-3	-	TRBJ1-4	CASSRDHNEKLFF	TGCGCCAGCAGCCGGGACCATAATGAAAAACTGTTTTTT
-	16	TRBV6-1	-	TRBJ2-7	CASSEAPSAGVYEQYF	TGTGCCAGCAGTGAAGCGCCTTCCGCAGGGGTCTACGAGCAGTACTTC
TRBD2	16	TRBV6-6	-	TRBJ2-7	CASSYGQGGFSYEQYF	TGTGCCAGCAGTTACGGTCAGGGAGGGTTTTCCTACGAGCAGTACTTC
-	16	TRBV11-2	-	TRBJ1-6	CASSTRFTGNGSPLHF	TGTGCCAGCAGCACCCGGTTTACAGGGAACGGTTCACCCCTCCACTTT
-	13	TRBV4-3	-	TRBJ2-5	CASSQAPLETQYF	TGCGCCAGCAGCCAAGCCCCCCTAGAGACCCAGTACTTC
-	16	TRBV7-2	once	TRBJ2-2	CASSSGGRGNTGELFF	TGTGCCAGCAGCTCTGGGGGTAGGGGAAACACCGGGGAGCTGTTTTTT
-	16	TRBV28	-	TRBJ1-1	CASSLPSYKGGTEAFF	TGTGCCAGCAGTTTACCCTCTTACAAGGGAGGCACTGAAGCTTTCTTT
-	16	TRBV11-2	once	TRBJ2-7	CASSQEVDPPGYEQYF	TGTGCCAGCAGCCAAGAGGTAGACCCGCCGGGGTACGAGCAGTACTTC
TRBD1	16	TRBV28	once	TRBJ1-5	CASSALGQGGNQPQHF	TGTGCCAGCAGTGCCCTGGGACAGGGTGGCAATCAGCCCCAGCATTTT
-	14	TRBV9	once	TRBJ1-3	CASSQEEFGNTIYF	TGTGCCAGCAGCCAAGAAGAGTTTGGGAACACCATATATTTT
TRBD1	14	TRBV27	-	TRBJ2-3	CASTVDRVTDTQYF	TGTGCCAGCACCGTGGACAGGGTCACAGATACGCAGTATTTT
-	15	TRBV27	-	TRBJ2-7	CASSLRTGGAYEQYF	TGTGCCAGCAGTTTACGGACTGGAGGGGCCTACGAGCAGTACTTC
-	14	TRBV18	-	TRBJ1-6	CASSPMKGDSPLHF	TGTGCCAGCTCACCAATGAAAGGAGATTCACCCCTCCACTTT
-	13	TRBV28	-	TRBJ1-2	CASSGASNYGYTF	TGTGCCAGCAGTGGGGCCAGTAACTATGGCTACACCTTC
TRBD2	14	TRBV7-6	-	TRBJ2-7	CASTPWTSSYEQYF	TGTGCCAGCACCCCATGGACTAGCAGCTACGAGCAGTACTTC
-	15	TRBV27	-	TRBJ1-2	CASSLSIRSGGGYTF	TGTGCCAGCAGTTTATCGATACGGAGCGGCGGTGGCTACACCTTC
-	12	TRBV30	-	TRBJ2-7	CAWRPGGGEQYF	TGTGCCTGGAGGCCGGGGGGCGGCGAGCAGTACTTC
-	15	TRBV27	-	TRBJ1-1	CASSLSRRGNTEAFF	TGTGCCAGCAGTTTATCACGCAGGGGGAACACTGAAGCTTTCTTT
-	13	TRBV30	-	TRBJ1-2	CAWSFRGGYGYTF	TGTGCCTGGAGTTTTAGGGGAGGCTATGGCTACACCTTC
-	13	TRBV12-5	-	TRBJ2-1	CASGPPSGNEQFF	TGTGCTAGTGGTCCCCCCTCCGGCAATGAGCAGTTCTTC
TRBD1	16	TRBV7-9	once	TRBJ1-2	CASSQNYRGGNYGYTF	TGTGCCAGCAGCCAAAACTACAGGGGGGGTAACTATGGCTACACCTTC
TRBD1	15	TRBV7-6	-	TRBJ2-7	CASSPDRGLNYEQYF	TGTGCCAGCAGCCCGGACAGGGGGCTTAACTACGAGCAGTACTTC
-	11	TRBV7-9	-	TRBJ2-7	CASSFSLEQYF	TGTGCCAGCAGCTTTTCCCTCGAGCAGTACTTC
TRBD1	14	TRBV5-1	-	TRBJ2-1	CASSLGGTGPSLFF	TGCGCCAGCAGCTTGGGGGGGACAGGTCCTTCCCTGTTCTTC
-	14	TRBV27	-	TRBJ1-5	CASGQAYSNQPQHF	TGTGCCAGCGGGCAGGCATATAGCAATCAGCCCCAGCATTTT
-	13	TRBV18	-	TRBJ2-1	CASTNGSYNEQFF	TGTGCCAGCACGAACGGCAGCTACAATGAGCAGTTCTTC
-	13	TRBV30	-	TRBJ2-7	CAWSAPPGYEQYF	TGTGCCTGGAGTGCCCCCCCAGGGTACGAGCAGTACTTC
TRBD1	16	TRBV27	-	TRBJ2-2	CASSFGVRGRNGELFF	TGTGCCAGCAGTTTCGGTGTCAGGGGGCGGAACGGGGAGCTGTTTTTT
-	13	TRBV27	once	TRBJ1-5	CASSSRSNQPQHF	TGTGCCAGCAGTTCCAGAAGCAATCAGCCCCAGCATTTT